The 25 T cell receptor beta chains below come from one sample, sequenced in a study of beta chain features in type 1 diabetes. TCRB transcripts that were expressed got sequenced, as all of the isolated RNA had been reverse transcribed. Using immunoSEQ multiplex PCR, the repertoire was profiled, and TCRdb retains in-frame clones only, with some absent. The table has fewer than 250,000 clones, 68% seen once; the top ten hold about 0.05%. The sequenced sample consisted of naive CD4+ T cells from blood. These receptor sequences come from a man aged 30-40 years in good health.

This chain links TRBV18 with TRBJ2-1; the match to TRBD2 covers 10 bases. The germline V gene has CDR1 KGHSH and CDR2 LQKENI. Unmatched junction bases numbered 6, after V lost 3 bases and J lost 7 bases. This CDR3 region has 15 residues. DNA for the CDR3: TGTGCCAGCTCACCTAGCGGGAGGTTGTTGAATGAGCAGTTCTTC. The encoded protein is CASSPSGRLLNEQFF. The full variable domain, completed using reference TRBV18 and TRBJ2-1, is NAGVMQNPRHLVRRRGQEARLRCSPMKGHSHVYWYRQLPEEGLKFMVYLQKENIIDESGMPKERFSAEFPKEGPSILRIQQVVRGDSAAYFCASSPSGRLLNEQFFGPGTRLTVL.

The CDR3 DNA reads as TGCACCAGCAGCCAAGTGGAGTTGGGAGACGAGCAGTACTTC. Translation gives CTSSQVELGDEQYF. The chain carries TRBV1 and TRBJ2-7; the table assigns TRBD2, which was not confirmed against the DNA. TRBV1 is marked as a pseudogene. CDR3 length: 14 residues.

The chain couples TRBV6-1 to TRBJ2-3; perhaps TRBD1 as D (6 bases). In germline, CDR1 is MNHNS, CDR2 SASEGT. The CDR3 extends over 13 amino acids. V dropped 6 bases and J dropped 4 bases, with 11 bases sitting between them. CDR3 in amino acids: CASRTGIADTQYF. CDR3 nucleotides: TGTGCCAGCAGGACAGGAATTGCAGATACGCAGTATTTT.

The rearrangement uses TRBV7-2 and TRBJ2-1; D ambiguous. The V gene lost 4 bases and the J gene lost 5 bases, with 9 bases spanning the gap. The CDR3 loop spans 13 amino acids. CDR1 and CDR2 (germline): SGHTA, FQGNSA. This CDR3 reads CASSSTGNNEQFF. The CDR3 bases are TGTGCCAGCAGCTCGACTGGTAACAATGAGCAGTTCTTC. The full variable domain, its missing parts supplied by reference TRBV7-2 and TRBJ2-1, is GAGVSQSPSNKVTEKGKDVELRCDPISGHTALYWYRQSLGQGLEFLIYFQGNSAPDKSGLPSDRFSAERTGGSVSTLTIQRTQQEDSAVYLCASSSTGNNEQFFGPGTRLTVL.

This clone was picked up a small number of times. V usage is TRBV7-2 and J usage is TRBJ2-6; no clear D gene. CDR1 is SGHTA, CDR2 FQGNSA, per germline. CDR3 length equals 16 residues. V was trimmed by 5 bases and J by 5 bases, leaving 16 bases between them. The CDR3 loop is CASSTVVATRANVLTF. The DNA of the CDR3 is TGTGCCAGCAGCACAGTAGTGGCCACAAGGGCCAACGTCCTGACTTTC.

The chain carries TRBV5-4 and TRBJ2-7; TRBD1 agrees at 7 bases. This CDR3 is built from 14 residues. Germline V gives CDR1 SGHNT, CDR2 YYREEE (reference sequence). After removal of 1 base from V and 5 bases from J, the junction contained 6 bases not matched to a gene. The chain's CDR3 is CASSLTGEGDEQYF. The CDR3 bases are TGTGCCAGCAGCTTGACAGGGGAAGGGGACGAGCAGTACTTC.

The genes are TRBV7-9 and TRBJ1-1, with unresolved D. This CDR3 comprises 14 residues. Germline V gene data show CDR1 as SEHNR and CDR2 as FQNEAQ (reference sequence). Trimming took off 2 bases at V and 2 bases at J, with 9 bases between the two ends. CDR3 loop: CASSLSLANTEAFF. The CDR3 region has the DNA TGTGCCAGCAGCTTAAGTTTGGCCAACACTGAAGCTTTCTTT.

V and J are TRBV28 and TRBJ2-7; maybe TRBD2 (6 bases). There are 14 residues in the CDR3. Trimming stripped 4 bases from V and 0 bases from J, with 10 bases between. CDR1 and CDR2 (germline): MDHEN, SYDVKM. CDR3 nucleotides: TGTGCCAGCAGTTCGGGACTGCTCTCCTACGAGCAGTACTTC. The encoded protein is CASSSGLLSYEQYF.

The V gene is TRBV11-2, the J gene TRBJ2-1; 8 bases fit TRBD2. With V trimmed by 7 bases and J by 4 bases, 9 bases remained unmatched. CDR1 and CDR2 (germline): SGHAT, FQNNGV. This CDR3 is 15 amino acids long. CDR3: CASIPIAGYYNEQFF. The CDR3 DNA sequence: TGTGCCAGCATTCCTATAGCGGGATATTACAATGAGCAGTTCTTC.

CDR3: CASRGLAGSNEQFF. CDR3 in DNA: TGTGCCAGCAGGGGACTAGCGGGATCCAATGAGCAGTTCTTC. The chain employs TRBV2 and TRBJ2-1; 13 nucleotides line up with TRBD2. V lost 6 bases, J lost 6 bases, and 2 bases stayed unmatched. In germline, CDR1 is SNHLY, CDR2 FYNNEI. The CDR3 spans 14 residues.

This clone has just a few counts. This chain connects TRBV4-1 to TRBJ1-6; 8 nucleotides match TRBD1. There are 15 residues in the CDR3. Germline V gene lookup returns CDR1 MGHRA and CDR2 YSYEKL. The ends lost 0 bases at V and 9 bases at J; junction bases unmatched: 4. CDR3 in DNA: TGCGCCAGCAGCCAAGATCAGGGGGCAACTTCACCCCTCCACTTT. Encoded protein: CASSQDQGATSPLHF.

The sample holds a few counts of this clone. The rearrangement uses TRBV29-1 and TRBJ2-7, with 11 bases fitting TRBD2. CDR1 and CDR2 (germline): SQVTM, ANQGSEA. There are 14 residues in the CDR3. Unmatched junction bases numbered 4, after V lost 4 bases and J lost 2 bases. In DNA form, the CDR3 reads TGCAGCGTTGTTCTAGCGGGAGGACCCTACGAGCAGTACTTC. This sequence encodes CSVVLAGGPYEQYF.

CDR3 DNA: TGTGCCAGCAGCTCAGCACTAGCGGGAGTCTACAATGAGCAGTTCTTC. Protein: CASSSALAGVYNEQFF. The chain carries TRBV7-8 and TRBJ2-1; TRBD2 matches at 11 bases. Germline values: CDR1 SGHVS, CDR2 FQNEAQ. With V trimmed by 4 bases and J by 3 bases, 5 bases remained unmatched. The CDR3 loop spans 16 amino acids.

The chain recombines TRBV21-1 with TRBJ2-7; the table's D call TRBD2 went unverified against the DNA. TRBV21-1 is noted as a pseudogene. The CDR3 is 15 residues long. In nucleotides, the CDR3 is TGTGCCAGCAGCAAAGTCGTAGGACTAGCAGGGGAGCAGTACTTC. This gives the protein CASSKVVGLAGEQYF.

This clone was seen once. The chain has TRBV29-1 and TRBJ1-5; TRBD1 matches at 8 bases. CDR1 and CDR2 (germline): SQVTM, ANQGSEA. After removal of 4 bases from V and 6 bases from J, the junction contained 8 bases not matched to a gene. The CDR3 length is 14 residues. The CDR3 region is CSVGAGGAGQPQHF. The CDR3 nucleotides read TGCAGCGTTGGGGCAGGGGGCGCAGGTCAGCCCCAGCATTTT.

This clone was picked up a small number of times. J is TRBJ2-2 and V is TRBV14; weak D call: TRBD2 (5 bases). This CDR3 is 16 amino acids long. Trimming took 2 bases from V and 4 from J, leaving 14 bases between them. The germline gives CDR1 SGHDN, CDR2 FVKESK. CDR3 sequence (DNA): TGTGCCAGCAGCCAAATAGGAGAGGGTCGCACCGGGGAGCTGTTTTTT. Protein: CASSQIGEGRTGELFF.

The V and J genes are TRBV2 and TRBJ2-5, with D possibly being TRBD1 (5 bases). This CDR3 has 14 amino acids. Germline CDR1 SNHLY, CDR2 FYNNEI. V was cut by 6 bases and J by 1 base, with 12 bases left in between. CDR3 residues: CASSARVPQETQYF. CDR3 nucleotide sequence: TGTGCCAGCAGCGCCAGGGTCCCCCAAGAGACCCAGTACTTC.

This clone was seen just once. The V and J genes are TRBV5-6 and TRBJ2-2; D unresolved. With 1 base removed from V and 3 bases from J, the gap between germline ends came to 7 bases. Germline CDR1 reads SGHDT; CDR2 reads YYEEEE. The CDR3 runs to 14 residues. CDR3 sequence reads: CASSLSFYTGELFF. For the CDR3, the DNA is TGTGCCAGCAGCTTGAGCTTTTACACCGGGGAGCTGTTTTTT.

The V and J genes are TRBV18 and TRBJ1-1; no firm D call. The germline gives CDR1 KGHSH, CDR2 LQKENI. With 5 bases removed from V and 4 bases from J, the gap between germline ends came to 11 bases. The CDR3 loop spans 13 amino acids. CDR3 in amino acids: CASSVGSGTEAFF. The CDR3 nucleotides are TGTGCCAGCTCAGTGGGATCGGGCACTGAAGCTTTCTTT.

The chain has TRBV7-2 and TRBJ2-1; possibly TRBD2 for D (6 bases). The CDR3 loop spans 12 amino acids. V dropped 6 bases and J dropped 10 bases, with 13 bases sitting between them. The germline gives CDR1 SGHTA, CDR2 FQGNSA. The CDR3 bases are TGTGCCAGCAGTCCACAGGAGGGCGAGCAGTTCTTC. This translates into CASSPQEGEQFF. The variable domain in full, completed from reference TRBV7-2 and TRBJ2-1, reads GAGVSQSPSNKVTEKGKDVELRCDPISGHTALYWYRQSLGQGLEFLIYFQGNSAPDKSGLPSDRFSAERTGGSVSTLTIQRTQQEDSAVYLCASSPQEGEQFFGPGTRLTVL.

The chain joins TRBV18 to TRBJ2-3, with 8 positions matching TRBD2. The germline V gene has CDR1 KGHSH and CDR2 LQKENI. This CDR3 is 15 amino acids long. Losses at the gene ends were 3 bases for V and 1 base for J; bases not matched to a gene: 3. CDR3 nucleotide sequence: TGTGCCAGCTCACCGTCGACTAGCGGCACAGATACGCAGTATTTT. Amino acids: CASSPSTSGTDTQYF.

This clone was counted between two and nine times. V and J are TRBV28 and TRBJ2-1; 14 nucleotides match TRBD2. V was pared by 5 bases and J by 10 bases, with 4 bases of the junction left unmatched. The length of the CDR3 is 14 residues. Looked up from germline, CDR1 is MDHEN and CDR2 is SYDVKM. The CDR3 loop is CASSGTSGSKEQFF. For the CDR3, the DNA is TGTGCCAGCAGTGGGACTAGCGGGAGTAAAGAGCAGTTCTTC.

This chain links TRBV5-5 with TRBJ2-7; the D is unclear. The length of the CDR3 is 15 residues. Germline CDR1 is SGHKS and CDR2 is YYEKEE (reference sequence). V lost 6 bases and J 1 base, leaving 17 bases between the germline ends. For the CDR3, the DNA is TGTGCCAGCACCTTCAGGAGTTCCGCGTCCTACGAGCAGTACTTC. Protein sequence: CASTFRSSASYEQYF.

CDR3 protein: CSVEPRVASRNEQFF. CDR3 in DNA: TGCAGCGTTGAACCTCGGGTGGCTAGCAGGAATGAGCAGTTCTTC. The chain employs TRBV29-1 and TRBJ2-1, with D perhaps TRBD2 (5 bases). V lost 2 bases and J lost 7, with 18 bases in between. The CDR3 sequence is 15 residues long. CDR1 and CDR2 from the germline V gene are SQVTM and ANQGSEA.

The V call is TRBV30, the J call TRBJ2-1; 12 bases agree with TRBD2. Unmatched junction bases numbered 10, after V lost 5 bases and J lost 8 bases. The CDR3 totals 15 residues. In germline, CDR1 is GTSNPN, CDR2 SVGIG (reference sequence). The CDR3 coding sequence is TGTGCCTGGCGAACAGGACTAGCGGGATCCGATGAGCAGTTCTTC. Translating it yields CAWRTGLAGSDEQFF.